The rows below give T cell receptor beta chains drawn from one sample of a study of shared T cell receptors in the human thymus. Profiling relied on immunoSEQ multiplex PCR, and the TCRdb table lists in-frame clones only, not all of them. The sample shows roughly 660,000 clones, approximately 90% of them seen only once. These data also featured in a second study, about human thymus T cells.

Sequencing was done on a sample of thymocytes. The receptors stem from a boy in the first two years of life with a congenital heart defect. Both conserved end residues are part of each CDR3. Fields, in order: V gene, CDR3 protein.

v_gene: TRBV27; CDR3aa: CASSPGQGTIYGYTF
v_gene: TRBV6-4; CDR3aa: CASSDSTGGHGYTF
v_gene: TRBV28; CDR3aa: CASSLRGRVKSNQPQHF
v_gene: TRBV5-5; CDR3aa: CASSPHYEQYF
v_gene: TRBV5-1; CDR3aa: CASSLVEDEQFF
v_gene: TRBV10-1; CDR3aa: CASSEASLGMNTEAFF
v_gene: TRBV10-2; CDR3aa: CASSEGENQPQHF
v_gene: TRBV27; CDR3aa: CASSPGQGWNEQFF
v_gene: TRBV28; CDR3aa: CASSLSYRVLAKNIQYF
v_gene: TRBV25-1; CDR3aa: CASSESWGNEQYF
v_gene: TRBV28; CDR3aa: CASSPPTSGRPSSYEQYF
v_gene: TRBV7-9; CDR3aa: CASSLSGELFF
v_gene: TRBV23-1; CDR3aa: CASSQSYYEQYF
v_gene: TRBV4-3; CDR3aa: CASSQHESGGPTDTQYF
v_gene: TRBV5-6; CDR3aa: CASSVQGHYGYTF
v_gene: TRBV30; CDR3aa: CAWNPTGTGQNIQYF
v_gene: TRBV5-6; CDR3aa: CASSPEKGYLTYEQYF
v_gene: TRBV30; CDR3aa: CAWRPTSGISSYEQYF
v_gene: TRBV6-6; CDR3aa: CASSYARHDSGNTIYF
v_gene: TRBV7-9; CDR3aa: CASSLPGTRNEQFF
v_gene: TRBV27; CDR3aa: CASSQGGLAVSGELFF
v_gene: TRBV4-2; CDR3aa: CASSLNGSSSYNEQFF
v_gene: TRBV12-5; CDR3aa: CASGEGTFRGTEAFF